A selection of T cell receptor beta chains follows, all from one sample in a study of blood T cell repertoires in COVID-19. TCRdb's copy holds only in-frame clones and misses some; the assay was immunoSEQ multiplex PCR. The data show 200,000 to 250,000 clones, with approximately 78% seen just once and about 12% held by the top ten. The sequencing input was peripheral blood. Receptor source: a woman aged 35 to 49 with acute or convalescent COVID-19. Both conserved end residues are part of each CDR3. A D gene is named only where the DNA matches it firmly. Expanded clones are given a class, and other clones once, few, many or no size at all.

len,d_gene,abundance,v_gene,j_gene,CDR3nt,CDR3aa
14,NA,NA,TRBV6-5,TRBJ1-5,TGTGCCAGCAGTTACTCATCTCCCAATCAGCCCCAGCATTTT,CASSYSSPNQPQHF
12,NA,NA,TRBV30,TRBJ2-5,TGTGCCTGGAAGGGGTTTCGAGAGACCCAGTACTTC,CAWKGFRETQYF
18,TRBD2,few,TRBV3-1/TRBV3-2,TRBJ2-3,TGTGCCAGCAGCCCCCCACACGGAGCGGGAGGGCCGGGGGATACGCAGTATTTT,CASSPPHGAGGPGDTQYF
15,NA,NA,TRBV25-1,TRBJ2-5,TGTGCCAGCAGCATGCGGTTCGGAACGGGAGAGACCCAGTACTTC,CASSMRFGTGETQYF
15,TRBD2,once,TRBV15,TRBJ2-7,TGTGCCACCAGCTCCCCCGGGGGGTTTGGCTACGAGCAGTACTTC,CATSSPGGFGYEQYF
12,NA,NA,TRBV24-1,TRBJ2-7,TGTGCCACCAGTGGGGACACCTACGAGCAGTACTTC,CATSGDTYEQYF
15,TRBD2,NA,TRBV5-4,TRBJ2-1,TGTGCCAGCAGCTTGCGGGTGGGAGGGCCTAATGAGCAGTTCTTC,CASSLRVGGPNEQFF
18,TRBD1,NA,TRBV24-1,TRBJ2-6,TGTGCCACCAGTGTGGGGACAGGGCTTAATCCTGGGGCCAACGTCCTGACTTTC,CATSVGTGLNPGANVLTF
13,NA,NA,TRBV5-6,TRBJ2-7,TGTGCCAGCAGCCCACTGAGGTCGGACGAGCAGTACTTC,CASSPLRSDEQYF
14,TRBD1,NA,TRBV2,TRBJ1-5,TGTGCCAGCAGTGGGACAGGCGGCAATCAGCCCCAGCATTTT,CASSGTGGNQPQHF
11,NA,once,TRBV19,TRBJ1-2,TGTGCCAGTAGTATCAGGGGAGGCTACACCTTC,CASSIRGGYTF
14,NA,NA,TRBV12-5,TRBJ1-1,TGTGCTAGTGGTTTGAGGGGGGGCCTCGCTGAAGCTTTCTTT,CASGLRGGLAEAFF
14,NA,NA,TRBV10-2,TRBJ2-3,TGCGCCAGCAGGGTCGGGGGGCGAGGAGATACGCAGTATTTT,CASRVGGRGDTQYF
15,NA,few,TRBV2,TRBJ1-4,TGTGCCAGCAGTGATCAGCAGGGGCTTGATGAAAAACTGTTTTTT,CASSDQQGLDEKLFF
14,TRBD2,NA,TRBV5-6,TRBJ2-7,TGTGCCAGCATCGGAAGACTAGCGGGCGACGAGCAGTACTTC,CASIGRLAGDEQYF
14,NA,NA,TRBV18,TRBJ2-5,TGTGCCAGCTCATCTTTGGGAGGAGGAGAGACCCAGTACTTC,CASSSLGGGETQYF
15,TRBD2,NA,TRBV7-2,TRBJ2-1,TGTGCCAGCACCATACTAGCGGGACCATACAATGAGCAGTTCTTC,CASTILAGPYNEQFF
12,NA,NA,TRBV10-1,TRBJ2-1,TGCGCCAGCAGTCCAGGGGTTGTTGAGCAGTTCTTC,CASSPGVVEQFF
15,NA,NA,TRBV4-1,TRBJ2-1,TGCGCCAGCAGCCAAGCGGTACAGAGAGACAATGAGCAGTTCTTC,CASSQAVQRDNEQFF
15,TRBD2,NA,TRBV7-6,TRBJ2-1,TGTGCCAGCAGCACAACGGGACTAGCGGGAGTTGAGCAGTTCTTC,CASSTTGLAGVEQFF
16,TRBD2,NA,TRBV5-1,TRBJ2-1,TGCGCCAGCAGCCCCTCGGCCGGGACTAGCGACAATGAGCAGTTCTTC,CASSPSAGTSDNEQFF
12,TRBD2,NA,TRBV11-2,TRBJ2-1,TGTGCCAGCAGCCCCGGACTAGCGGGTACGTTCTTC,CASSPGLAGTFF
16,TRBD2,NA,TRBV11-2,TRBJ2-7,TGTGCCAGCAGCTTCGGACTAGCCGCCGGCTCCTACGAGCAGTACTTC,CASSFGLAAGSYEQYF
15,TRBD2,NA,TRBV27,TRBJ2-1,TGTGCCAGCAGTTTAGGGCTAGCGGGAGTCAATGAGCAGTTCTTC,CASSLGLAGVNEQFF
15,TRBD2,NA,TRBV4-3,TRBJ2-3,TGCGCCAGCAGCCAAGAGAGCGGGGCAACAGATACGCAGTATTTT,CASSQESGATDTQYF
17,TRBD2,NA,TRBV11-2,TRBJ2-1,TGTGCCAGCAGCTTGACTAGCGGGACGACCCTCTACAATGAGCAGTTCTTC,CASSLTSGTTLYNEQFF
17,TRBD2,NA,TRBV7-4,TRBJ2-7,TGTGCCAGCAGCTTAAACGGCGGGCGGGGGGCACCATACGAGCAGTACTTC,CASSLNGGRGAPYEQYF
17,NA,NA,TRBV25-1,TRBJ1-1,TGTGCCAGCAGCCCAAGCAGCGGATGGGGAACGAACACTGAAGCTTTCTTT,CASSPSSGWGTNTEAFF
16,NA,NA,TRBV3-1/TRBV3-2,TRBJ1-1,TGTGCCAGCAGCCATCGGACTCCGGGGGGTCACACTGAAGCTTTCTTT,CASSHRTPGGHTEAFF
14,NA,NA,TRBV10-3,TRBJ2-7,TGTGCCATCAGTGCGAGGGCCAGCTCCTACGAGCAGTACTTC,CAISARASSYEQYF
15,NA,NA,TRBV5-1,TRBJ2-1,TGCGCCAGCAGCTACACAGGGAACCTCTACAATGAGCAGTTCTTC,CASSYTGNLYNEQFF